This is a list of T cell receptor beta chains from one sample in a study of T cell responses to AZD1222 COVID-19 vaccine. Assay: immunoSEQ multiplex PCR; the TCRdb copy retains only in-frame clones and omits some. The table records 110,000 to 150,000 clones, approximately 88% of them present only once. The starting material was peripheral blood, obtained on day 0 of AZD1222 vaccination. These receptors all come from an adult in good health. CDR3s include the opening cysteine and the closing phenylalanine or tryptophan. The order of the fields is D gene, clone size, J gene, V gene, CDR3 protein, CDR3 DNA. D genes are given only for firm matches. Not every row has a clone size; where given, it reads once, few, many or a size class.

D: .; size: once; J: TRBJ1-1; V: TRBV7-2; CDR3: CASSLHGATEAFF; DNA: TGTGCCAGCAGCCTACATGGGGCTACTGAAGCTTTCTTT
D: .; size: .; J: TRBJ1-1; V: TRBV5-6; CDR3: CASSLLGGDTEAFF; DNA: TGTGCCAGCAGCTTGTTAGGGGGAGACACTGAAGCTTTCTTT
D: .; size: .; J: TRBJ1-2; V: TRBV7-9; CDR3: CASSFADFSGYTF; DNA: TGTGCCAGCAGCTTCGCCGACTTTTCGGGCTACACCTTC
D: TRBD1; size: .; J: TRBJ1-1; V: TRBV5-1; CDR3: CASSLQPSGATGQKNTEAFF; DNA: TGCGCCAGCAGCTTGCAACCCTCAGGAGCGACAGGGCAGAAGAACACTGAAGCTTTCTTT
D: TRBD1; size: .; J: TRBJ1-6; V: TRBV4-1; CDR3: CASSRDRGSSPLHF; DNA: TGCGCCAGCAGCCGGGACAGGGGATCATCACCCCTCCACTTT
D: .; size: .; J: TRBJ1-6; V: TRBV7-9; CDR3: CASSLATSPLHF; DNA: TGTGCCAGCAGCTTAGCAACTTCACCCCTCCACTTT
D: .; size: .; J: TRBJ1-3; V: TRBV19; CDR3: CATEGQGAGNTIYF; DNA: TGTGCCACCGAGGGCCAGGGCGCAGGAAACACCATATATTTT
D: TRBD2; size: .; J: TRBJ2-1; V: TRBV4-1; CDR3: CASSQDASGRSSYNEQFF; DNA: TGCGCCAGCAGCCAAGATGCTAGCGGGAGGTCTTCCTACAATGAGCAGTTCTTC
D: .; size: .; J: TRBJ2-7; V: TRBV6-5; CDR3: CASSYPGPEHEQYF; DNA: TGTGCCAGCAGTTACCCCGGGCCAGAACACGAGCAGTACTTC
D: .; size: once; J: TRBJ2-5; V: TRBV5-4; CDR3: CASSSAGPGKTQYF; DNA: TGTGCCAGCAGCTCGGCGGGTCCGGGAAAGACCCAGTACTTC
D: .; size: .; J: TRBJ2-7; V: TRBV27; CDR3: CASSLQTVPLIYEQYF; DNA: TGTGCCAGCAGTCTTCAGACGGTCCCTTTAATCTACGAGCAGTACTTC
D: TRBD1; size: .; J: TRBJ2-1; V: TRBV9; CDR3: CASSVKGTDDNEQFF; DNA: TGTGCCAGCAGCGTTAAAGGGACAGACGATAATGAGCAGTTCTTC
D: .; size: .; J: TRBJ2-5; V: TRBV9; CDR3: CASSPRGSLLETQYF; DNA: TGTGCCAGCAGCCCCCGGGGTAGCTTGCTAGAGACCCAGTACTTC
D: TRBD2; size: .; J: TRBJ2-7; V: TRBV7-2; CDR3: CASSQGLAGGYEQYF; DNA: TGTGCCAGCAGTCAAGGGCTAGCGGGGGGATACGAGCAGTACTTC
D: .; size: .; J: TRBJ1-1; V: TRBV25-1; CDR3: CASSDSGVLNTEAFF; DNA: TGTGCCAGCAGTGACTCAGGGGTGTTGAACACTGAAGCTTTCTTT